Below, 8 T cell receptor beta chains from the same sample are listed, as sequenced in a study of CD8+CD57+ T cells in acquired aplastic anemia. TCR beta VDJ and CDR3 profiles were obtained from a genomic DNA template. TCRdb re-analysed the reads in MiXCR, keeping a single row per CDR3 protein. The sample includes around 430,000 distinct CDR3 sequences, about a third of them seen just once. By flow cytometry, patients selected for sequencing had shown an expansion of CD8+CD57+ cells. The sample comprised sorted CD4+, CD8+, or CD8+CD57+ T cells (not recorded which) from PBMCs. These receptors all stem from a human donor with aplastic anemia.

The chain recombines TRBV20-1 with TRBJ2-1; TRBD2 might be the D (6 bases). V lost 4 bases and J lost 4, with 20 bases in between. Germline V gene lookup returns CDR1 DFQATT and CDR2 SNEGSKA (reference sequence). CDR3 length equals 16 residues. CDR3 nucleotides: TGCAGTGCTAAAGATTTTCGCGGGATGGGGTACAATGAGCAGTTCTTC. As protein: CSAKDFRGMGYNEQFF.

This clonotype was observed at least ten times. The chain employs TRBV15 and TRBJ2-1; tentative D call: TRBD2 (5 bases). The germline CDR1 and CDR2 sequences are LNHNV and YYDKDF (reference sequence). V was pared by 1 base and J by 2 bases, with 9 bases between. The CDR3 has 15 residues. CDR3 nucleotides: TGTGCCACCAGCAGAGCGGGAACCACCTACAATGAGCAGTTCTTC. Protein product: CATSRAGTTYNEQFF.

This clonotype was seen at least ten times. V and J are TRBV10-1 and TRBJ2-7; D uncertain. V was trimmed by 2 bases and J by 5 bases, leaving 10 bases between them. Germline V gene data show CDR1 as WNHNN and CDR2 as SYGVQD (reference sequence). The CDR3 loop spans 13 amino acids. The CDR3 DNA sequence: TGCGCCAGCAGTGAGGACTTTCGCCACGAGCAGTACTTC. This codes for CASSEDFRHEQYF.

At least ten counts were recorded for this clonotype. This chain joins TRBV2 and TRBJ1-5; 7 bases agree with TRBD1. The V gene's germline CDR1 is SNHLY and CDR2 FYNNEI. Unmatched junction bases numbered 9, after V lost 10 bases and J lost 6 bases. The CDR3 is made up of 13 amino acids. The CDR3: CATNRGQGQPQHF. The CDR3 DNA reads TGTGCCACTAACAGGGGTCAGGGTCAGCCCCAGCATTTT.

This clonotype was counted between two and nine times. The rearrangement links TRBV30 to TRBJ1-1; 8 bases are shared with TRBD1. V dropped 4 bases and J dropped 4; count of bases not matched to a gene: 5. Germline CDR1 and CDR2: GTSNPN and SVGIG (reference sequence). CDR3 size: 13 residues. The CDR3, as DNA: TGTGCCTGGACCACAGGGGGAAGCACTGAAGCTTTCTTT. This codes for CAWTTGGSTEAFF.

The chain employs TRBV12-3 or TRBV12-4 and TRBJ2-4; D could derive from TRBD1 or TRBD2 (5 bases each). The CDR3 spans 14 residues. The germline V and J ends were trimmed by 3 bases and 6 bases, with 12 bases remaining between them. The DNA for the CDR3 is TGTGCCAGCAGTTTTGACACTGGGGGAAACATTCAGTACTTC. Translating gives CASSFDTGGNIQYF.

This clonotype occurred a few times. The chain uses TRBV7-8 and TRBJ1-4, with TRBD1 as a possible D gene (5 bases). The CDR3 is made up of 14 amino acids. Germline V gives CDR1 SGHVS, CDR2 FQNEAQ. The V end was cut by 1 base, the J end by 2 bases, with 5 bases between. The CDR3 region is CASSLGQTNEKLFF. For the CDR3, the DNA is TGTGCCAGCAGCTTAGGACAGACTAATGAAAAACTGTTTTTT.

This clonotype was seen ten or more times. The chain is built from TRBV24-1 and TRBJ1-2, with D tentatively TRBD1 (5 bases). Trimming removed 10 bases at V and 6 bases at J, with 14 bases between. Germline assignment: CDR1 KGHDR and CDR2 SFDVKD. CDR3 length: 12 residues. In DNA, the CDR3 is TGTGCCACTTGGGACGGGACTCATGGCTACACCTTC. This encodes CATWDGTHGYTF.